One sample yielded the 17 T cell receptor beta chains listed below, sequenced in a study of cytomegalovirus exposure and HLA in healthy donors (dated by TCRdb to the late 2010s). The library was made by the immunoSEQ multiplex PCR assay. TCRdb provides this immuneACCESS table in a form limited to in-frame rearrangements. Some clones are lacking; in checked studies, under half of them reflect an unresolved V gene, and why the rest are absent is not known. A total of some 45,000 clones appear in this sample, approximately 90% of them only once. Roughly 5.3% of the sample is held by the ten biggest clonotypes. Sequencing was carried out using PBMCs. These receptors all stem from a man aged 18 to 29 in good health and CMV-seronegative.

The genes are TRBV11-3 and TRBJ2-4; D is possibly TRBD1 (5 bases). The CDR3 length is 13 residues. Germline assignment: CDR1 SGHNT and CDR2 YENEEA. V was cut by 1 base and J by 5 bases, with 6 bases left in between. The CDR3 reads CASSLGTQNIQYF. The CDR3 nucleotides read TGTGCCAGCAGCTTAGGGACACAAAACATTCAGTACTTC.

The chain has TRBV7-9 and TRBJ1-5; possible D gene TRBD1, 5 bases. V was shortened by 8 bases and J by 0 bases, with 20 bases between the two germline ends. The CDR3 consists of 17 residues. Looked up from germline, CDR1 is SEHNR and CDR2 is FQNEAQ (reference sequence). CDR3 nucleotides: TGTGCCAGCGGGAACACGGGGGACCTGTATAGCAATCAGCCCCAGCATTTT. Its protein product is CASGNTGDLYSNQPQHF.

This chain joins TRBV5-5 and TRBJ1-1; D remains ambiguous. This CDR3 is built from 14 residues. The V gene's germline CDR1 is SGHKS and CDR2 YYEKEE (reference sequence). Trimming took 0 bases from V and 7 from J, leaving 13 bases between them. DNA for the CDR3: TGTGCCAGCAGCTTGGGCCCTACAGACCATGAAGCTTTCTTT. This encodes CASSLGPTDHEAFF. The complete variable domain, with remaining parts taken from reference TRBV5-5 and TRBJ1-1, reads DAGVTQSPTHLIKTRGQQVTLRCSPISGHKSVSWYQQVLGQGPQFIFQYYEKEERGRGNFPDRFSARQFPNYSSELNVNALLLGDSALYLCASSLGPTDHEAFFGQGTRLTVV.

The CDR3 sequence: CASAPSGEQYF. The CDR3, as DNA: TGTGCCAGCGCCCCATCGGGCGAGCAGTACTTC. The J gene is TRBJ2-7, the V gene TRBV7-9, with unresolved D. Germline V gene sequence: CDR1 SEHNR, CDR2 FQNEAQ (reference sequence). This CDR3 spans 11 amino acids. The V end was cut by 8 bases, the J end by 6 bases, with 11 bases between.

This rearrangement joins TRBV15 to TRBJ2-1, with 8 positions matching TRBD2. Germline loops: CDR1 LNHNV, CDR2 YYDKDF (reference sequence). Trimming removed 3 bases from V and 4 bases from J; junction bases left unmatched: 8. There are 16 residues in the CDR3. CDR3 sequence: CATSRSSGGVYNEQFF. The CDR3 DNA sequence: TGTGCCACCAGCAGGTCAAGCGGGGGTGTTTACAATGAGCAGTTCTTC. Full variable domain (rest looked up from reference TRBV15 and TRBJ2-1): DAMVIQNPRYQVTQFGKPVTLSCSQTLNHNVMYWYQQKSSQAPKLLFHYYDKDFNNEADTPDNFQSRRPNTSFCFLDIRSPGLGDTAMYLCATSRSSGGVYNEQFFGPGTRLTVL.

The chain recombines TRBV4-2 with TRBJ1-1; D uncertain. The CDR3 runs to 13 residues. Per the germline V gene, CDR1 is LGHNA and CDR2 is YNFKEQ. Trimming took 0 bases from V and 10 from J, leaving 12 bases between them. The DNA of the CDR3 is TGTGCCAGCAGCCAAGAATTCGGGGTTCTAGCTTTCTTT. Its protein product is CASSQEFGVLAFF.

The J gene is TRBJ2-5, the V gene TRBV2; D is undetermined. Germline lookup yields CDR1 SNHLY and CDR2 FYNNEI. The CDR3 contains 15 residues. V lost 2 bases, J lost 5 bases, and 15 bases lay in between. CDR3 amino acids: CASSEMARRVETQYF. CDR3 nucleotide sequence: TGTGCCAGCAGTGAAATGGCCCGCCGGGTGGAGACCCAGTACTTC.

The chain couples TRBV5-1 to TRBJ2-1; the match to TRBD2 covers 11 bases. Germline values: CDR1 SGHRS, CDR2 YFSETQ. Trimming removed 5 bases from V and 6 bases from J; junction bases left unmatched: 4. The CDR3 has 14 amino acids. The DNA for the CDR3 is TGCGCCAGCAGTTTAACTAGCGGGAGCAATGAGCAGTTCTTC. Its translation: CASSLTSGSNEQFF.

By frequency in the sample, this clone is medium-sized (0.01 to 0.1%). The rearrangement joins TRBV28 to TRBJ2-1, with TRBD2 identical over 7 bases. With 7 bases clipped from V and 2 bases from J, the junction kept 2 bases outside the gene matches. The CDR3 extends over 13 amino acids. The germline V gene encodes CDR1 MDHEN and CDR2 SYDVKM. CDR3 sequence: CASIRGAYNEQFF. The CDR3 bases are TGTGCCAGCATCCGGGGGGCCTACAATGAGCAGTTCTTC.

The V gene is TRBV18, the J gene TRBJ2-7; D gene unclear. This CDR3 is 13 amino acids long. Per germline, CDR1 KGHSH and CDR2 LQKENI. V was trimmed by 1 base and J by 0 bases, leaving 4 bases between them. As DNA, the CDR3 is TGTGCCAGCTCACCACTAAACTCCTACGAGCAGTACTTC. It translates to CASSPLNSYEQYF.

V usage is TRBV19 and J usage is TRBJ2-7; no definite D call. V lost 5 bases, J lost 6 bases, and 14 bases lay in between. CDR1 and CDR2 (germline): LNHDA, SQIVND (reference sequence). This CDR3 is built from 13 residues. DNA for the CDR3: TGTGCCAGTAGTCCCCGTAGTGCGATCGAGCAGTACTTC. This translates into CASSPRSAIEQYF.

Worth noting for this clone: The same CDR3 arises from other DNA sequences in this sample as well. V gene TRBV29-1 combines with J gene TRBJ2-6; D possibly corresponds to TRBD2 (5 bases). Trimming left V 4 bases short and J 1 base short, with 5 bases between. CDR1 SQVTM and CDR2 ANQGSEA come from the germline V gene. The CDR3 has 13 residues. The CDR3 DNA reads as TGCAGCGTTGCGGGATCTGGGGCCAACGTCCTGACTTTC. It yields the protein CSVAGSGANVLTF.

V is TRBV5-1 and J is TRBJ1-1; the match to TRBD1 covers 9 bases. V gave up 4 bases and J gave up 2 bases; unmatched junction bases: 3. The CDR3 runs 14 residues. Per the germline V gene, CDR1 is SGHRS and CDR2 is YFSETQ. The CDR3 nucleotides are TGCGCCAGCAGCGTGACAGGGGGAAACACTGAAGCTTTCTTT. It codes for CASSVTGGNTEAFF.

V is TRBV6-6 and J is TRBJ2-5; tentatively, D is TRBD2 (5 bases). The CDR3 contains 14 residues. The germline V and J ends were trimmed by 1 base and 5 bases, with 11 bases remaining between them. CDR1 and CDR2 (germline): MNHNY, SVGAGI (reference sequence). In DNA, the CDR3 is TGTGCCAGCAGTTACTTGCGGGTCGGGGAGACCCAGTACTTC. It yields the protein CASSYLRVGETQYF.

As regards this clone: Additional DNA sequences in this sample encode the identical CDR3. The rearrangement uses TRBV7-6 and TRBJ2-3; perhaps TRBD2 as D (5 bases). Germline V gene data show CDR1 as SGHVS and CDR2 as FNYEAQ. This CDR3 has 14 amino acids. V lost 2 bases and J 0 bases, leaving 6 bases between the germline ends. The CDR3 DNA sequence: TGTGCCAGCAGCTTAAGCGGAAGCACAGATACGCAGTATTTT. Its protein is CASSLSGSTDTQYF.

J is TRBJ2-1 and V is TRBV19, with a tentative D call TRBD1 (6 bases). Looked up from germline, CDR1 is LNHDA and CDR2 is SQIVND (reference sequence). This CDR3 has 15 amino acids. The V gene lost 3 bases and the J gene lost 2 bases, with 11 bases spanning the gap. CDR3 in amino acids: CASSILDSPYNEQFF. The CDR3 DNA sequence: TGTGCCAGTAGTATCCTGGACAGCCCCTACAATGAGCAGTTCTTC.

This chain uses TRBV15 with TRBJ2-5; 7 bases are shared with TRBD1. Germline-derived CDR1 and CDR2 are LNHNV and YYDKDF (reference sequence). Trimming took 5 bases from V and 4 from J; bases not matched to a gene: 10. CDR3 size: 15 residues. This chain's CDR3 is CATSLTGIKGETQYF. The DNA of the CDR3 is TGTGCCACCAGCCTGACAGGGATTAAGGGAGAGACCCAGTACTTC.